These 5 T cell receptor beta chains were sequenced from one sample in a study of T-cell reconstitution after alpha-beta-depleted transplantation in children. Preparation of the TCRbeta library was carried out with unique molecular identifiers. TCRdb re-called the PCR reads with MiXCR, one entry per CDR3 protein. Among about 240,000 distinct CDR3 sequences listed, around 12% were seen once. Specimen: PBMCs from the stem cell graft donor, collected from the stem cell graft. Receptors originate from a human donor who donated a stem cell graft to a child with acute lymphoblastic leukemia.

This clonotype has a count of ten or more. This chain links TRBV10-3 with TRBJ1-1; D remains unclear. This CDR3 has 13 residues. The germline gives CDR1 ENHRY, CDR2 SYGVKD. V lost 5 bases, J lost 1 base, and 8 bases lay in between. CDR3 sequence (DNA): TGTGCCATCAGTCAAACAGCGAACACTGAAGCTTTCTTT. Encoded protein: CAISQTANTEAFF.

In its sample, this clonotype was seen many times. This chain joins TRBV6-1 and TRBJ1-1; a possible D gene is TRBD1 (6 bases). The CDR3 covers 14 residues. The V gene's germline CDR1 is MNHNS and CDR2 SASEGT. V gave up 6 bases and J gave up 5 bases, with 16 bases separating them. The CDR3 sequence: CASRIGAGVTEAFF. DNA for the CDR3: TGTGCCAGCAGGATTGGAGCAGGGGTAACTGAAGCTTTCTTT.

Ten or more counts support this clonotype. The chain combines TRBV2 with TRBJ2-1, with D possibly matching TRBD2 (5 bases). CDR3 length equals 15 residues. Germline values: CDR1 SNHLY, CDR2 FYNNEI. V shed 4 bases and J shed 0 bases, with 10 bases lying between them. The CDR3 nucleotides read TGTGCCAGCAGTGGGACTGGCGGCTCCTACAATGAGCAGTTCTTC. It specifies CASSGTGGSYNEQFF.

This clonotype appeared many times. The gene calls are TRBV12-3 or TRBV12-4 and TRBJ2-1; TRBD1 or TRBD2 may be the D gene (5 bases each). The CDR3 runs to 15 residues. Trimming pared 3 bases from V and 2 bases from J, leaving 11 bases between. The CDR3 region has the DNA TGTGCCAGCAGTTTTTCGGGACCTCCCTACAATGAGCAGTTCTTC. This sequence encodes CASSFSGPPYNEQFF.

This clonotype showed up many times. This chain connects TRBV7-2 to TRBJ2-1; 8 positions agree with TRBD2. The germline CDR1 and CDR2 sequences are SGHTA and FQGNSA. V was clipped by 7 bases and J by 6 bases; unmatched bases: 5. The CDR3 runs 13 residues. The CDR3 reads CASTRTSGNEQFF. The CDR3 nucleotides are TGTGCCAGCACCCGAACTAGCGGCAATGAGCAGTTCTTC. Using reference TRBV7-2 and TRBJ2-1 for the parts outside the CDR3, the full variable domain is GAGVSQSPSNKVTEKGKDVELRCDPISGHTALYWYRQSLGQGLEFLIYFQGNSAPDKSGLPSDRFSAERTGGSVSTLTIQRTQQEDSAVYLCASTRTSGNEQFFGPGTRLTVL.